This T cell receptor beta chain was identified in a study of cytomegalovirus exposure and HLA in healthy donors. Study-level findings and limits: The authors enumerated 164 TCR beta chains as linked to cytomegalovirus. The CMV antigen specificity of a few CMV-associated chains was confirmed through in vitro analysis. It was reported that the classifier diagnosed cytomegalovirus status with high specificity and sensitivity in both the original and validation cohorts.

The V gene's germline CDR1 is MDHEN and CDR2 SYDVKM. J lost 9 bases, V lost 3 bases, and 1 base had no gene match. The CDR3 totals 13 residues. Sequencing was performed with immunoSEQ multiplex PCR; in TCRdb, only in-frame clones are kept and a portion is missing. The table has about 73,000 clones, 85% to 95% seen once. This clone has only a few counts. Antigen: not known. The sample consisted of PBMCs. The gene calls are TRBV28 and TRBJ2-1, with 11 nucleotides matching TRBD2. This clonotype was obtained from a man between 18 and 29 years old in good health and CMV-seronegative. CDR3: CASSLGTSGEQFF. The CDR3 DNA sequence: TGTGCCAGCAGTTTGGGGACTAGCGGTGAGCAGTTCTTC. Variable domain in full (rest from reference TRBV28 and TRBJ2-1): DVKVTQSSRYLVKRTGEKVFLECVQDMDHENMFWYRQDPGLGLRLIYFSYDVKMKEKGDIPEGYSVSREKKERFSLILESASTNQTSMYLCASSLGTSGEQFFGPGTRLTVL.